These 8 T cell receptor beta chains share one sample of origin, sequenced in a study of cytomegalovirus exposure and HLA in healthy donors. Assay used: immunoSEQ multiplex PCR; TCRdb lists only in-frame clones, some missing. The sample records some 83,000 clones, around 94% being singletons. Sequencing input: PBMCs. All receptors come from a woman in her late teens or twenties in good health and CMV-seronegative.

V and J are TRBV13 and TRBJ2-7; possibly TRBD2 for D (5 bases). Germline CDR1 reads PRHDT; CDR2 reads FYEKMQ (reference sequence). The length of the CDR3 is 16 residues. Trimming shortened V by 7 bases and J by 4 bases, and 23 bases separated the two germline ends. The CDR3 DNA reads TGTGCCAGCACCCCTCCCCTGGCCGGGGTCGAATACGAGCAGTACTTC. It yields the protein CASTPPLAGVEYEQYF.

The chain is built from TRBV7-9 and TRBJ2-5; D gene ambiguous. The CDR3 is 14 amino acids. The V and J ends lost 4 bases and 2 bases respectively, with 11 bases between them. Germline V gene sequence: CDR1 SEHNR, CDR2 FQNEAQ (reference sequence). In nucleotides, the CDR3 is TGTGCCAGCAGCTCCTCAGGTTTTCAAGAGACCCAGTACTTC. This translates into CASSSSGFQETQYF.

The V call is TRBV21-1, the J call TRBJ2-1; TRBD1 is taken as the D call from the table, unchecked against the DNA. TRBV21-1 represents a pseudogene. There are 14 residues in the CDR3. The chain's CDR3 is CASSTLRGDNEQFF. The CDR3 nucleotides are TGTGCCAGCAGCACACTCAGGGGTGACAATGAGCAGTTCTTC.

The V call is TRBV30, the J call TRBJ1-1, with 7 bases that match TRBD1. V shed 0 bases, J shed 1 base, and the junction held 8 bases outside the gene matches. CDR1 is GTSNPN, CDR2 SVGIG, per germline (reference sequence). The CDR3 loop spans 16 amino acids. The CDR3 DNA reads TGTGCCTGGAGTGTAATAGGGGACAGACCGAACACTGAAGCTTTCTTT. Translation: CAWSVIGDRPNTEAFF.

The gene calls are TRBV15 and TRBJ2-1, with TRBD2 matching 12 bases. CDR1 is LNHNV, CDR2 YYDKDF, per germline (reference sequence). The CDR3 is 18 residues long. The ends lost 0 bases at V and 5 bases at J; junction bases unmatched: 8. The CDR3 DNA follows: TGTGCCACCAGCAGAGATCATCGGGCTAGCGGGAGGGACAATGAGCAGTTCTTC. Its protein is CATSRDHRASGRDNEQFF.

J is TRBJ2-1 and V is TRBV28; 7 bases map to TRBD2. The CDR3 runs 15 residues. Germline-derived CDR1 and CDR2 are MDHEN and SYDVKM. J was trimmed by 4 bases and V by 3 bases; bases with no gene match: 6. CDR3 bases: TGTGCCAGCAGTTTCGGGACTACTAATTACAATGAGCAGTTCTTC. It is translated as CASSFGTTNYNEQFF.

The J gene is TRBJ1-3, the V gene TRBV5-4; D not resolved. CDR1 SGHNT and CDR2 YYREEE come from the germline V gene (reference sequence). This CDR3 is built from 13 residues. With 3 bases removed from V and 4 bases from J, the gap between germline ends came to 8 bases. The CDR3 DNA follows: TGTGCCAGCAGCTCGGGATACGGAAACACCATATATTTT. This translates into CASSSGYGNTIYF.

The V and J genes are TRBV28 and TRBJ2-7, with 10 bases identical to TRBD2. The CDR3 loop spans 15 amino acids. The trim removed 7 bases at V and 2 bases at J, leaving 8 bases unmatched. The germline V gene has CDR1 MDHEN and CDR2 SYDVKM. This CDR3 reads CASTPGLAGAYEQYF. The CDR3 DNA reads as TGTGCCAGCACCCCTGGGCTAGCGGGAGCCTACGAGCAGTACTTC. Filled out from reference TRBV28 and TRBJ2-7, the complete variable domain reads DVKVTQSSRYLVKRTGEKVFLECVQDMDHENMFWYRQDPGLGLRLIYFSYDVKMKEKGDIPEGYSVSREKKERFSLILESASTNQTSMYLCASTPGLAGAYEQYFGPGTRLTVT.